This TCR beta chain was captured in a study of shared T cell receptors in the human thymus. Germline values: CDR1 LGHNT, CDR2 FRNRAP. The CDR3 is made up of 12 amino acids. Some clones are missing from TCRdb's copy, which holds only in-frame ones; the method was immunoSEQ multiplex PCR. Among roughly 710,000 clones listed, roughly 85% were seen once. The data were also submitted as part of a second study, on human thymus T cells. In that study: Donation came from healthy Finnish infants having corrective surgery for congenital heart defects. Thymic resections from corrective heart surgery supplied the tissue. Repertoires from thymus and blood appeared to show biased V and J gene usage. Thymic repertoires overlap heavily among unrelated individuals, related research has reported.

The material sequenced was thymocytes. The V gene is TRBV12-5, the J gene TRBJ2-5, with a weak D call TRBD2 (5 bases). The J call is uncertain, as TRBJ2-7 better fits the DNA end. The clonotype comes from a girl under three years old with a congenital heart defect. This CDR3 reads CASGRAGREQYF. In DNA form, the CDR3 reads TGTGCTAGTGGGCGGGCAGGTCGCGAGCAGTACTTC.